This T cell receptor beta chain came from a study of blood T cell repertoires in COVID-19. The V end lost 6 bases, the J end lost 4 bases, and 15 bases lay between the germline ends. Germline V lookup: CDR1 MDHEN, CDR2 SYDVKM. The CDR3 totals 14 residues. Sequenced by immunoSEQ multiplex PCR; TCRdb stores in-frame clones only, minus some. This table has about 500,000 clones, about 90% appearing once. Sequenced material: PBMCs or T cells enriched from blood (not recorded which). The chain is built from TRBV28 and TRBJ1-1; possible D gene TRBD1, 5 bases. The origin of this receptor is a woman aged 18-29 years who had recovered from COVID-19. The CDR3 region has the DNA TGTGCCAGCAGACCTGCGGGGGGGAGCACTGAAGCTTTCTTT. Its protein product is CASRPAGGSTEAFF.